Following are 10 T cell receptor beta chains from one sample sequenced in a study of shared clonotypes between healthy human individuals. Only CD45RO-negative cells positively selected for CCR7 counted as naive CD8 cells, so terminally differentiated effector memory CD45RA+ cells were excluded. Using immunoSEQ multiplex PCR, the repertoire was profiled, and TCRdb retains in-frame clones only, with some absent. The top ten hold over 1.5% of the sample, which has approximately 2,000,000 clones, just over 90% seen once. The source material was naive CD8+ T cells from PBMCs. The receptors shown here come from a man younger than 35 in good health. Some clones in this sample may be carry-over from other donors' samples.

The rearrangement uses TRBV4-3 and TRBJ1-1; perhaps TRBD1 as D (6 bases). V was trimmed by 6 bases and J by 1 base, leaving 15 bases between them. Looked up from germline, CDR1 is LGHNA and CDR2 is YSLEER. CDR3 length: 15 amino acids. CDR3 coding DNA: TGCGCCAGCAGATTGGTGATGGGGGCGAACACTGAAGCTTTCTTT. It translates to CASRLVMGANTEAFF.

Regarding this clone: Other DNA sequences in this sample translate to the same CDR3. The chain employs TRBV28 and TRBJ2-1; D remains ambiguous. This CDR3 contains 10 residues. Trimming removed 5 bases at V and 9 bases at J, with 5 bases between. Germline V gene data show CDR1 as MDHEN and CDR2 as SYDVKM. The CDR3 sequence is CASSSREQFF. CDR3 bases: TGTGCCAGCAGTAGTCGTGAGCAGTTCTTC.

V usage is TRBV28 and J usage is TRBJ1-2; TRBD1 might be the D (6 bases). Trimming took off 1 base at V and 1 base at J, with 7 bases between the two ends. The CDR3 covers 14 residues. Germline values: CDR1 MDHEN, CDR2 SYDVKM. The CDR3 sequence is CASSLLDSNYGYTF. The CDR3 nucleotides are TGTGCCAGCAGTTTATTGGACAGTAACTATGGCTACACCTTC.

The chain recombines TRBV7-8 with TRBJ1-4; D unclear. V lost 5 bases and J lost 5, with 15 bases in between. The CDR3 loop spans 15 amino acids. Per germline, CDR1 SGHVS and CDR2 FQNEAQ. CDR3 in DNA: TGTGCCAGCAGCCCGGCGGCAGGTCGGAATGAAAAACTGTTTTTT. It specifies CASSPAAGRNEKLFF. Complete variable domain (other parts from reference TRBV7-8 and TRBJ1-4): GAGVSQSPRYKVAKRGQDVALRCDPISGHVSLFWYQQALGQGPEFLTYFQNEAQLDKSGLPSDRFFAERPEGSVSTLKIQRTQQEDSAVYLCASSPAAGRNEKLFFGSGTQLSVL.

The chain recombines TRBV18 with TRBJ1-1; tentatively, D is TRBD1 (5 bases). CDR3 length equals 16 residues. Germline V CDR1 and CDR2: KGHSH, LQKENI. The V end lost 7 bases, the J end lost 4 bases, and 22 bases lay between the germline ends. Here the CDR3 reads CASLGARPNGATEAFF. Written as DNA, the CDR3 is TGTGCCAGCTTAGGGGCAAGACCCAATGGGGCCACTGAAGCTTTCTTT.

This clone was detected once. The chain links TRBV10-2 to TRBJ2-1, with D tentatively TRBD1 (5 bases). CDR1 is WSHSY and CDR2 is SAAADI in the germline V gene. V lost 4 bases, J lost 1 base, and 11 bases lay in between. The CDR3 sequence is 15 residues long. In nucleotides, the CDR3 is TGCGCCAGCAGTGCAGGGCAGGGATCCTACAATGAGCAGTTCTTC. It translates to CASSAGQGSYNEQFF.

The chain couples TRBV13 to TRBJ1-4; maybe TRBD1 (6 bases). Germline lookup yields CDR1 PRHDT and CDR2 FYEKMQ (reference sequence). The ends were cut back, 2 bases at V and 2 bases at J, with 9 bases in the middle. There are 15 residues in the CDR3. The CDR3 loop reads CASSLQGPTNEKLFF. The CDR3 DNA sequence: TGTGCCAGCAGCTTACAGGGGCCGACTAATGAAAAACTGTTTTTT.

CDR3 loop: CASSQYSGIGGELFF. DNA for the CDR3: TGTGCCAGCAGTCAATATAGCGGGATAGGCGGGGAGCTGTTTTTT. The rearrangement links TRBV27 to TRBJ2-2, with 8 bases lining up with TRBD2. Germline CDR1 and CDR2: MNHEY and SMNVEV (reference sequence). This CDR3 contains 15 residues. The trim removed 5 bases at V and 7 bases at J, leaving 9 bases unmatched.

As for this clone: It is unclear where the CDR3 begins or ends on the DNA, so no DNA is shown, and the CDR3 is as TCRdb lists it. V and J are TRBV6-5 and TRBJ1-3. In germline, CDR1 is MNHEY, CDR2 SVGAGI. The CDR3 length equals 15 residues, ends included. CDR3 residues: CASSSSAFSGNTIYF.

Remarks on this clone: In the same sample, other DNA sequences code for this CDR3. This chain connects TRBV27 to TRBJ1-5; no definite D call. Germline-derived CDR1 and CDR2 are MNHEY and SMNVEV (reference sequence). This CDR3 region has 13 residues. V lost 1 base and J 3 bases, leaving 4 bases between the germline ends. CDR3 protein: CASSLWANQPQHF. CDR3 in DNA: TGTGCCAGCAGTTTATGGGCCAATCAGCCCCAGCATTTT.